This T cell receptor beta chain was identified in a study of T-cell reconstitution after alpha-beta-depleted transplantation in children. This clonotype was seen at least ten times. Using unique molecular identifiers, the investigators prepared the TCRbeta library. From the PCR reads, TCRdb called clonotypes with MiXCR, one entry per CDR3 protein. The data contain some 72,000 distinct CDR3 sequences, 6% to 8% of them singletons. The germline V gene has CDR1 WSHSY and CDR2 SAAADI. With 7 bases removed from V and 3 bases from J, the gap between germline ends came to 8 bases. The CDR3 is 12 amino acids. The sequenced sample was PBMCs from the stem cell graft donor, obtained from the stem cell graft. The chain joins TRBV10-2 to TRBJ2-3; D gene uncertain. The source is a human donor who donated a stem cell graft to a child with acute lymphoblastic leukemia. CDR3 amino acids: CASMHGTDTQYF. In DNA, the CDR3 is TGCGCCAGCATGCACGGGACAGATACGCAGTATTTT.